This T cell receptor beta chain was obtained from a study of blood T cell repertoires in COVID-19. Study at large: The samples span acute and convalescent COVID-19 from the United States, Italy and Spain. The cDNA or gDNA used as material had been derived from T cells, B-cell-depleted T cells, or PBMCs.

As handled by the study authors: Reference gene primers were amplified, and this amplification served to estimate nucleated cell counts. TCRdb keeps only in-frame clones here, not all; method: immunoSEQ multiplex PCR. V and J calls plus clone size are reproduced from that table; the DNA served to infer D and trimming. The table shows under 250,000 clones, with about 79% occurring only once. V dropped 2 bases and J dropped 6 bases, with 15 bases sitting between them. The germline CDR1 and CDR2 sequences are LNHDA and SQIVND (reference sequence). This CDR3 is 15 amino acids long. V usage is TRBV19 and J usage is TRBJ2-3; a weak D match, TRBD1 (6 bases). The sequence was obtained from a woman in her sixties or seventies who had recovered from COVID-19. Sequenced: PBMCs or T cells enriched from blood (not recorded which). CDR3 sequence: CASSIYAGQGDTQYF. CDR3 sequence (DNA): TGTGCCAGTAGTATATACGCCGGCCAGGGGGATACGCAGTATTTT.